This T cell receptor beta chain was sequenced for a study of T cells in Graves' hyperthyroidism and ophthalmopathy (dated by TCRdb to about 2019). Regarding the complete study: Peripheral blood was collected at initial diagnosis, before any treatment. Prospective prediction of ophthalmopathy was tested in an independent validation cohort of fewer than 20 hyperthyroidism patients and 15 to 17 patients who later progressed to ophthalmopathy. TCR V-J signatures able to tell the groups apart were searched for in a discovery cohort of 95 or so patients, of whom over 40 had Graves' ophthalmopathy and around 57 had stable Graves' hyperthyroidism. The paper describes TCR Vbeta CDR3 sequencing of some 130 peripheral blood samples, made up of around 41 ophthalmopathy patients, some 80 hyperthyroidism patients and some 17 progressor patients. In several Graves' hyperthyroidism patients, the study also compared T-cell repertoires from thyroid tissue with T-cell repertoires from blood. After blood sampling, hyperthyroidism patients were treated with methimazole at a starting dose of 30 mg daily, and ophthalmopathy patients were treated with high-dose intravenous methylprednisolone. The approximately 100 discovery patients were divided at random into training and test sets in a 7:3 ratio. On the study overall, not on this receptor specifically: Most expanded thyroid clonotypes (frequency above 0.001) were also detected in blood, suggesting blood repertoires may reflect thyroid immune responses. A 13 V-J signature model separated ophthalmopathy from stable hyperthyroidism, with approximately 87% sensitivity and about 81% specificity in cross-validation and 80%/75% in testing. In validation, the model predicted progression to ophthalmopathy with over 60% sensitivity and 72% to 85% specificity, a median of 6.5 months before onset. No statistical method was used to fix the sample size in advance, and group allocation was not hidden from the investigators.

Taken from cysteine to phenylalanine, the CDR3 has 16 residues. The CDR3 DNA has 48 bases and is translated from base 1. Relative to germline, V is missing 3 bases and J is missing 3 bases, with 11 bases of the junction outside any gene match. The germline V gene (reference sequence) yields LNHNV for CDR1 and YYDKDF for CDR2. The TCR beta CDR3 regions were amplified from the RNA transcripts. For the first round of RT-PCR on the TCR CDR3, the HTBI primer set was used together with the Qiagen OneStep RT-PCR kit. Libraries were constructed in a second round of multiplex PCR, after which size selection and purification were carried out. Paired-end sequencing of the libraries was performed with 100 bp reads on an Illumina HiSeq2000. Processing in the source paper ran as follows. Raw data were processed with SOAPnuke, discarding reads with adapters, uncalled bases, mean Phred below 15, or no exact constant-primer or identifier match. COPE v1.2.5 was used to merge the high-quality paired reads, and each unique nucleotide sequence was defined as a clonotype. MiTCR v1.1 was used to align clonotypes to the IMGT TRBV, TRBD and TRBJ reference segments. The analysis included only V-J combinations with a frequency above 0.0001, which together covered 99% to 99.2% of the repertoires. The TCS score was defined as the ratio of F50 (clonal expansion) to E x V (chaos), calculated using BLOSUM62-based TCRdist between CDR3 peptides within each V-J. Welch's t-statistics and random forest reduced some 510 V-J features to roughly 13, which were used in a naive Bayes classifier (R e1071). Through fastp at Q25 and MiXCR, TCRdb rebuilt clones from the public reads, retaining in-frame beta chains. Entries that share a CDR3 protein sequence are merged under the most common genes and DNA. The V and J calls and clone size are TCRdb's, not the authors'. The sample includes around 250,000 distinct CDR3 sequences, with roughly 15% observed a single time. Of the sample, 13% falls within the top ten clones.

Hyperthyroidism patients were aged 18 to 65 years and newly diagnosed, with disease duration of less than 2 months. Any patient with an uncontrolled infection, another autoimmune disease, pregnancy or lactation was excluded. Diagnoses were based on clinical symptoms, serum thyroxine and TRAb, thyroid ultrasound and orbital computed tomography. Blood from progressor patients was drawn when they were first diagnosed with hyperthyroidism, before any ophthalmopathy symptoms appeared. Ficoll-Paque density gradient centrifugation was used to isolate PBMCs from 10 ml of fresh peripheral blood. Patients classed as progressors first received a Graves' hyperthyroidism diagnosis and then went on to develop ophthalmopathy during follow-up. Total RNA was extracted using Trizol reagent, and RNA quality was assessed on an Agilent 2100 Bioanalyzer. In regard to this clonotype: Its target antigen remains unknown. Per-nucleotide qualities are absent, and no much larger clonotype sits a single base away.

Sequencing input: blood. The chain is assembled from TRBV15 and TRBJ2-7, with 7 bases aligning to TRBD1. This receptor was taken from a woman between 40 and 55 years old with Graves' hyperthyroidism that later progressed to Graves' ophthalmopathy. The CDR3 region reads CATSRGTGTAGYEQYF. The DNA sequence reads TGTGCCACCAGCAGGGGTACCGGGACAGCTGGCTACGAGCAGTACTTC.